Presented here are 27 T cell receptor beta chains from one specimen sequenced in a study of CD8 T cells in ankylosing spondylitis. Each CDR3 protein is one row after TCRdb ran MiXCR on the 5' RACE reads. The table lists 250,000 to 300,000 distinct CDR3 sequences, around 20% of them singletons. The sequenced material came from blood, either unsorted or a sorted T cell fraction (not recorded which). The receptors originated from a male donor with ankylosing spondylitis or in good health (not recorded which).

This chain joins TRBV20-1 and TRBJ1-1; D is uncertain. Trimming shortened V by 6 bases and J by 2 bases, and 16 bases separated the two germline ends. Germline V gene sequence: CDR1 DFQATT, CDR2 SNEGSKA (reference sequence). CDR3 size: 14 residues. The CDR3 spells CSASGLKENTEAFF. DNA of the CDR3: TGCAGTGCCTCTGGACTCAAAGAAAACACTGAAGCTTTCTTT.

This clonotype was counted between two and nine times. CDR3 loop: CSVTGDSNTGELFF. The CDR3 DNA sequence: TGCAGCGTCACAGGGGACTCGAACACCGGGGAGCTGTTTTTT. This chain links TRBV29-1 with TRBJ2-2, with a possible D match to TRBD1 (7 bases). With 6 bases removed from V and 0 bases from J, the gap between germline ends came to 11 bases. The CDR3 length is 14 residues. CDR1 SQVTM and CDR2 ANQGSEA come from the germline V gene.

The chain recombines TRBV28 with TRBJ1-1, with 9 bases identical to TRBD1. V dropped 6 bases and J dropped 2; count of bases not matched to a gene: 7. Germline V CDR1 and CDR2: MDHEN, SYDVKM. This CDR3 contains 15 residues. The CDR3 DNA reads TGTGCCAGCAGGGCTGGGACAGGGAGAAACACTGAAGCTTTCTTT. Amino acids: CASRAGTGRNTEAFF.

This chain uses TRBV18 with TRBJ2-7, with a weak D call TRBD2 (7 bases). The CDR3 totals 15 residues. V lost 2 bases to trimming and J lost 0 bases, with 11 bases between them. CDR1 is KGHSH and CDR2 is LQKENI in the germline V gene. The CDR3 nucleotides are TGTGCCAGCTCACCAAGGAGGGGGGGCTCCTACGAGCAGTACGTC. Protein product: CASSPRRGGSYEQYV.

This clonotype has just a few counts. The chain uses TRBV2 and TRBJ2-5, with D perhaps TRBD1 or TRBD2 (6 bases each). Trimming stripped 8 bases from V and 1 base from J, with 11 bases between. The CDR3 is 13 residues long. Germline V lookup: CDR1 SNHLY, CDR2 FYNNEI. The CDR3 is CASGGLGQETQYF. CDR3 coding DNA: TGTGCCAGCGGGGGGCTGGGCCAAGAGACCCAGTACTTC. The full variable domain, completed using reference TRBV2 and TRBJ2-5, is EPEVTQTPSHQVTQMGQEVILRCVPISNHLYFYWYRQILGQKVEFLVSFYNNEISEKSEIFDDQFSVERPDGSNFTLKIRSTKLEDSAMYFCASGGLGQETQYFGPGTRLLVL.

This clonotype showed up just a few times. The chain employs TRBV7-8 and TRBJ1-4; 7 positions match TRBD1. Germline lookup yields CDR1 SGHVS and CDR2 FQNEAQ. V lost 4 bases, J lost 1 base, and 9 bases stayed unmatched. The CDR3 spans 17 residues. CDR3 nucleotide sequence: TGTGCCAGCAGCTCAGCGACAGGGTGGGAAACTAATGAAAAACTGTTTTTT. It encodes CASSSATGWETNEKLFF.

The chain joins TRBV2 to TRBJ2-1; the match to TRBD2 covers 7 bases. Trimming removed 4 bases from V and 7 bases from J; junction bases left unmatched: 4. The CDR3 contains 13 residues. Germline V CDR1 and CDR2: SNHLY, FYNNEI. This chain's CDR3 is CASSGLAGNEQFF. The CDR3 region has the DNA TGTGCCAGCAGTGGACTAGCTGGAAATGAGCAGTTCTTC.

There are a few counts of this clonotype. V and J are TRBV27 and TRBJ2-2; TRBD2 matches at 7 bases. Germline loops: CDR1 MNHEY, CDR2 SMNVEV (reference sequence). CDR3 length: 15 amino acids. The V and J ends lost 6 bases and 0 bases, in that order; junction bases with no gene match: 4. The CDR3 DNA is TGTGCCAGCAGCCTTGGGACTACGAACACCGGGGAGCTGTTTTTT. Its protein product is CASSLGTTNTGELFF.

This chain joins TRBV29-1 and TRBJ2-6; D is undetermined. Trimming removed 2 bases at V and 4 bases at J, with 9 bases between. Per the germline V gene, CDR1 is SQVTM and CDR2 is ANQGSEA. The CDR3 has 14 residues. CDR3 amino acids: CSVESPVGANVLTF. CDR3 bases: TGCAGCGTTGAAAGTCCAGTAGGGGCCAACGTCCTGACTTTC.

The chain carries TRBV6-1 and TRBJ1-6, with a possible D match to TRBD1 (5 bases). The CDR3 loop spans 15 amino acids. Trimming removed 2 bases from V and 7 bases from J, with 12 bases in between. CDR1 is MNHNS and CDR2 is SASEGT in the germline V gene. The CDR3 bases are TGTGCCAGCAGTGAATTGGGGGGAACGAATTCACCCCTCCACTTT. Encoded protein: CASSELGGTNSPLHF.

This clonotype was seen a handful of times. The DNA for the CDR3 is TGCGCCAGCAGCTCCAGGGGTAAGAGTTCACCCCTCCACTTT. Protein product: CASSSRGKSSPLHF. V gene TRBV5-1 combines with J gene TRBJ1-6, with D possibly matching TRBD1 (6 bases). V lost 3 bases and J lost 9, with 13 bases in between. Germline-derived CDR1 and CDR2 are SGHRS and YFSETQ. The CDR3 spans 14 residues.

The chain combines TRBV5-5 with TRBJ1-1; D may be TRBD1 (6 bases). The germline gives CDR1 SGHKS, CDR2 YYEKEE (reference sequence). Trimming left V 4 bases short and J 1 base short, with 11 bases between. The CDR3 contains 14 residues. In nucleotides, the CDR3 is TGTGCCAGCAGCCCCCGGACAGCGAACACTGAAGCTTTCTTT. As protein: CASSPRTANTEAFF.

This clonotype was observed a handful of times. This chain uses TRBV29-1 with TRBJ2-5; D not certain. The CDR3 is 8 residues long. The germline V and J ends were trimmed by 8 bases and 5 bases, with 3 bases remaining between them. Germline V gives CDR1 SQVTM, CDR2 ANQGSEA. CDR3 sequence reads: CSTETQYF. The DNA of the CDR3 is TGCAGCACTGAGACCCAGTACTTC. Full variable domain (remainder filled in from reference TRBV29-1 and TRBJ2-5): SAVISQKPSRDICQRGTSLTIQCQVDSQVTMMFWYRQQPGQSLTLIATANQGSEATYESGFVIDKFPISRPNLTFSTLTVSNMSPEDSSIYLCSTETQYFGPGTRLLVL.

The chain is built from TRBV28 and TRBJ2-7; D gene unclear. Germline loops: CDR1 MDHEN, CDR2 SYDVKM. Trimming shortened V by 4 bases and J by 7 bases, and 14 bases separated the two germline ends. This CDR3 is built from 13 residues. CDR3 sequence reads: CASSYRVVGEQYV. CDR3 bases: TGTGCCAGCAGTTACCGGGTCGTGGGGGAGCAGTACGTC.

The V call is TRBV3-1, the J call TRBJ2-1, with TRBD2 matching 8 bases. Per the germline V gene, CDR1 is LGHDT and CDR2 is YNNKEL (reference sequence). There are 16 residues in the CDR3. The ends lost 3 bases at V and 6 bases at J; junction bases unmatched: 10. CDR3 protein: CASSQSLAGLGNEQFF. CDR3 sequence (DNA): TGTGCCAGCAGCCAGTCCCTAGCGGGTTTGGGCAATGAGCAGTTCTTC.

V gene TRBV29-1 combines with J gene TRBJ2-1; 14 bases are a match to TRBD2. CDR1 SQVTM and CDR2 ANQGSEA come from the germline V gene. Trimming cost V 7 bases and J 9 bases; bases outside gene matches: 8. CDR3 size: 14 residues. DNA of the CDR3: TGCAGCGCCCCGGGACTAGCGGGAGACGGTGAGCAGTTCTTC. Its protein is CSAPGLAGDGEQFF.

The V and J genes are TRBV18 and TRBJ1-1; D is unclear. CDR1 KGHSH and CDR2 LQKENI come from the germline V gene. Trimming took 1 base from V and 7 from J, leaving 7 bases between them. The CDR3 is 12 amino acids. This chain's CDR3 is CASSPRFGEAFF. The CDR3, as DNA: TGTGCCAGCTCACCACGTTTTGGTGAAGCTTTCTTT. Variable domain in full (rest from reference TRBV18 and TRBJ1-1): NAGVMQNPRHLVRRRGQEARLRCSPMKGHSHVYWYRQLPEEGLKFMVYLQKENIIDESGMPKERFSAEFPKEGPSILRIQQVVRGDSAAYFCASSPRFGEAFFGQGTRLTVV.

This sequence joins TRBV10-3 and TRBJ2-3; D uncertain. CDR3 length equals 13 residues. CDR1 and CDR2 from the germline V gene are ENHRY and SYGVKD. With 2 bases removed from V and 6 bases from J, the gap between germline ends came to 9 bases. CDR3: CAISETQSDTQYF. CDR3 coding DNA: TGTGCCATCAGTGAGACTCAATCTGATACGCAGTATTTT.

This clonotype came up a few times. The CDR3 nucleotides are TGTGCCATCAGTGAGCCCTCGAGAGGGAGGGATGAAAAACTGTTTTTT. Translating it yields CAISEPSRGRDEKLFF. The V call is TRBV10-3, the J call TRBJ1-4; D call uncertain. Germline-derived CDR1 and CDR2 are ENHRY and SYGVKD. V dropped 2 bases and J dropped 6 bases, with 16 bases sitting between them. CDR3 length equals 16 residues.

The chain uses TRBV27 and TRBJ2-2, with 7 nucleotides matching TRBD1. The CDR3 extends over 18 amino acids. Per the germline V gene, CDR1 is MNHEY and CDR2 is SMNVEV (reference sequence). Trimming cost V 5 bases and J 4 bases; bases outside gene matches: 16. The CDR3 sequence is CASSTTGTEIFFTGELFF. In DNA form, the CDR3 reads TGTGCCAGCAGTACAACCGGGACAGAGATTTTTTTCACCGGGGAGCTGTTTTTT.

This chain joins TRBV10-3 and TRBJ2-2; D could derive from TRBD1 or TRBD2 (5 bases each). Trimming pared 7 bases from V and 6 bases from J, leaving 6 bases between. The CDR3 totals 11 residues. Germline lookup yields CDR1 ENHRY and CDR2 SYGVKD. CDR3 protein: CAIKGPGELFF. The CDR3 DNA reads TGTGCCATCAAGGGACCCGGGGAGCTGTTTTTT.

This clonotype was observed at least ten times. The CDR3 here is CASGAGTIGWGQETQYF. In nucleotides, the CDR3 is TGTGCCAGCGGCGCCGGGACAATAGGTTGGGGTCAAGAGACCCAGTACTTC. This sequence joins TRBV28 and TRBJ2-5; TRBD1 is a possible D gene (6 bases). Per germline, CDR1 MDHEN and CDR2 SYDVKM. The germline V and J ends were trimmed by 8 bases and 2 bases, with 24 bases remaining between them. The CDR3 is 17 residues long.

There are a few counts of this clonotype. V is TRBV27 and J is TRBJ1-6; D may be TRBD1 (5 bases). V was trimmed by 4 bases and J by 6 bases, leaving 10 bases between them. Germline values: CDR1 MNHEY, CDR2 SMNVEV (reference sequence). This CDR3 is 14 amino acids long. CDR3 in amino acids: CASSSAQVNSPLHF. The CDR3 DNA is TGTGCCAGCAGTTCTGCACAGGTTAATTCACCCCTCCACTTT.

The chain uses TRBV7-2 and TRBJ2-1; D is possibly TRBD1 (6 bases). The CDR3 has 15 amino acids. Germline CDR1 SGHTA, CDR2 FQGNSA. Trimming left V 3 bases short and J 0 bases short, with 9 bases between. The CDR3 region has the DNA TGTGCCAGCAGCTTTCAGGGGAGCTCCTACAATGAGCAGTTCTTC. Its translation is CASSFQGSSYNEQFF.

This clonotype showed up just a few times. V is TRBV6-5 and J is TRBJ1-4, with 8 bases identical to TRBD1. The germline gives CDR1 MNHEY, CDR2 SVGAGI. This CDR3 is built from 14 residues. V lost 2 bases and J lost 8; bases outside the gene matches: 4. CDR3 coding DNA: TGTGCCAGCAGTTACCTACAGGGGGAAGAAAAACTGTTTTTT. The encoded protein is CASSYLQGEEKLFF.

V is TRBV28 and J is TRBJ2-4; D gene ambiguous. CDR3 size: 11 residues. The germline gives CDR1 MDHEN, CDR2 SYDVKM. Trimming took off 3 bases at V and 9 bases at J, with 6 bases between the two ends. CDR3 in amino acids: CASSFHGIQYF. In DNA form, the CDR3 reads TGTGCCAGCAGTTTCCATGGCATTCAGTACTTC.

The chain employs TRBV30 and TRBJ1-5; D gene unclear. Between the trimmed V and J ends, which lost 3 bases and 3 bases, there was a span of 15 bases. This CDR3 spans 15 amino acids. The germline gives CDR1 GTSNPN, CDR2 SVGIG (reference sequence). CDR3: CAWSYAGPTNQPQHF. For the CDR3, the DNA is TGTGCCTGGAGCTATGCTGGTCCTACCAATCAGCCCCAGCATTTT. Based on the CDR3 plus reference TRBV30 and TRBJ1-5, the full variable domain is SQTIHQWPATLVQPVGSPLSLECTVEGTSNPNLYWYRQAAGRGLQLLFYSVGIGQISSEVPQNLSASRPQDRQFILSSKKLLLSDSGFYLCAWSYAGPTNQPQHFGDGTRLSIL.